Presented here are 2 T cell receptor beta chains from one specimen sequenced in a study of T-cell reconstitution after alpha-beta-depleted transplantation in children. Construction of the TCRbeta library involved unique molecular identifiers. TCRdb re-called the PCR reads with MiXCR, one entry per CDR3 protein. There are fewer than 35,000 distinct CDR3 sequences in the sample; roughly a sixth occur only once, and 35% lies in the top ten. The material was PBMCs, mostly from graft donor cells, obtained 60 days after TCRalphabeta/CD19-depleted stem cell transplant. Source of these receptors: a male patient aged 2-15 years who had a stem cell transplant for acute lymphoblastic leukemia, so the T cells may come from the graft donor.

There are many counts of this clonotype. The chain joins TRBV2 to TRBJ2-1; maybe TRBD2 (5 bases). Trimming removed 1 base at V and 7 bases at J, with 20 bases between. The V gene's germline CDR1 is SNHLY and CDR2 FYNNEI. The CDR3 consists of 17 residues. CDR3 sequence (DNA): TGTGCCAGCAGTGAAGTGGCAGGAGGAACCCTAGGGAATGAGCAGTTCTTC. Translating it yields CASSEVAGGTLGNEQFF.

This clonotype was picked up many times. A read error may account for a junction end that differs from germline. The V call is TRBV12-3 or TRBV12-4, the J call TRBJ2-7, with TRBD1 matching 12 bases. The CDR3 is 13 residues long. The CDR3 sequence is CASSPGQGARGSF. The CDR3 DNA reads as TGTGCCAGCAGTCCGGGACAGGGGGCTCGAGGGTCCTTC.